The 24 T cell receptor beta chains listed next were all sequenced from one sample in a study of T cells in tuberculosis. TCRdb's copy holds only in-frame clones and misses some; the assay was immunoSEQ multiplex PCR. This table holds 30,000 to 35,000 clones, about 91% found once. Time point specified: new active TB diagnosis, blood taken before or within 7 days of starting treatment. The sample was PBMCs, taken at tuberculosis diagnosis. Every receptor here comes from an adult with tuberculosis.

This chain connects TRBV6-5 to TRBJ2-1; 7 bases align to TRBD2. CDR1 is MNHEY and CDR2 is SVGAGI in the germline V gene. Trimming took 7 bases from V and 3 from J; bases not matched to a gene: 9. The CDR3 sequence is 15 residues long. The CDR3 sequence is CASTNLGGGYNEQFF. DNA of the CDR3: TGTGCCAGCACCAACCTGGGGGGGGGCTACAATGAGCAGTTCTTC.

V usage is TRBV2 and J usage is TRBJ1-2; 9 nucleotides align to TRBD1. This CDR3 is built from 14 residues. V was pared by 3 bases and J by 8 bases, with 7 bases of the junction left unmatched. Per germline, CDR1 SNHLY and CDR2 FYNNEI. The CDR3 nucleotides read TGTGCCAGCAGTGATAAGGGACAGGGAGGGGGCTACACCTTC. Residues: CASSDKGQGGGYTF.

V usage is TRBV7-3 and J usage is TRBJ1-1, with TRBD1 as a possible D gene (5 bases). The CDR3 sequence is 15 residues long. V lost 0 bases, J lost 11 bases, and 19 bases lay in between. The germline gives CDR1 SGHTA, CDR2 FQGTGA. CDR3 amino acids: CASSLTPRQPRNAFF. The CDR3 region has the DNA TGTGCCAGCAGCTTAACCCCCAGACAGCCCAGGAACGCTTTCTTT. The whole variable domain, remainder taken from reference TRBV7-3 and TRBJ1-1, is GAGVSQTPSNKVTEKGKYVELRCDPISGHTALYWYRQSLGQGPEFLIYFQGTGAADDSGLPNDRFFAVRPEGSVSTLKIQRTERGDSAVYLCASSLTPRQPRNAFFGQGTRLTVV.

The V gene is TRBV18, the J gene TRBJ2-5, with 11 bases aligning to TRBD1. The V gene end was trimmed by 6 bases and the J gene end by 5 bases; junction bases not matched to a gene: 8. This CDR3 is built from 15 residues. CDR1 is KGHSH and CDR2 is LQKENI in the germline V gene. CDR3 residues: CASSSGQGAWETQYF. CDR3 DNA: TGTGCCAGCTCCTCCGGACAGGGGGCATGGGAGACCCAGTACTTC.

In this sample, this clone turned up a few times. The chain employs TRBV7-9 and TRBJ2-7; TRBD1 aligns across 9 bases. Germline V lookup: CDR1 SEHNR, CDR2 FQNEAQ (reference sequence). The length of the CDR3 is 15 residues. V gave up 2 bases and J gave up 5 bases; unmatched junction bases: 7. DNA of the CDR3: TGTGCCAGCAGCTTATGCCGGGACAGGGAACACGAGCAGTACGTC. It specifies CASSLCRDREHEQYV.

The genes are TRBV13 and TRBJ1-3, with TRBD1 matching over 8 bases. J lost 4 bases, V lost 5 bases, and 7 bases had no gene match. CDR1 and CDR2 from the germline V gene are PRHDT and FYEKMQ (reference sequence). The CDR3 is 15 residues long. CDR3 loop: CASSEGQGWGNTIYF. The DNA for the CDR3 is TGTGCCAGCAGCGAAGGACAGGGCTGGGGAAACACCATATATTTT. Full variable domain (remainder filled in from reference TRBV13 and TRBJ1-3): AAGVIQSPRHLIKEKRETATLKCYPIPRHDTVYWYQQGPGQDPQFLISFYEKMQSDKGSIPDRFSAQQFSDYHSELNMSSLELGDSALYFCASSEGQGWGNTIYFGEGSWLTVV.

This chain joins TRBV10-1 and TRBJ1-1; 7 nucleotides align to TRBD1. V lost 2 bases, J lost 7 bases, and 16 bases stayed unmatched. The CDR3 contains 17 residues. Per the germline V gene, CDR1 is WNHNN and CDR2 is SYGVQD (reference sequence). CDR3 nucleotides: TGCGCCAGCAGTGAGGGGGGGACAGCCCTTTTTGGACGTGAAGCTTTCTTT. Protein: CASSEGGTALFGREAFF.

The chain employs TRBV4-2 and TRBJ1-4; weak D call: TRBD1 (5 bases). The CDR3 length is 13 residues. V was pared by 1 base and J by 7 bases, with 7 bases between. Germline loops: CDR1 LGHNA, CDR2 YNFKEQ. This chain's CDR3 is CASSQGQLEKLFF. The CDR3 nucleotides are TGTGCCAGCAGCCAAGGACAGCTTGAAAAACTGTTTTTT.

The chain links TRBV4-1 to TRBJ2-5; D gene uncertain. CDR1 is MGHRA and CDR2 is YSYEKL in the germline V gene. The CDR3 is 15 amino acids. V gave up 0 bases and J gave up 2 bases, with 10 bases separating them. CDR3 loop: CASSQERTEQETQYF. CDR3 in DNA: TGCGCCAGCAGCCAAGAACGCACAGAGCAAGAGACCCAGTACTTC.

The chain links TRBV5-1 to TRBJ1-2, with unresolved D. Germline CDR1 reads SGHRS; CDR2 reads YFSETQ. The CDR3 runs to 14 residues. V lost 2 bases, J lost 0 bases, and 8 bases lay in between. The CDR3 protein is CASSLHPTNYGYTF. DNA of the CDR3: TGCGCCAGCAGCTTACACCCGACTAACTATGGCTACACCTTC.

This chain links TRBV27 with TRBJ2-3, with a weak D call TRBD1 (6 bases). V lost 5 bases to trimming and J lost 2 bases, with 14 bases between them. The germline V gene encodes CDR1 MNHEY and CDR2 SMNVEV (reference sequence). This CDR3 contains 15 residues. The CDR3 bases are TGTGCCAGCAGTCTACTCCGGACAGTCACAGATACGCAGTATTTT. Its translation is CASSLLRTVTDTQYF.

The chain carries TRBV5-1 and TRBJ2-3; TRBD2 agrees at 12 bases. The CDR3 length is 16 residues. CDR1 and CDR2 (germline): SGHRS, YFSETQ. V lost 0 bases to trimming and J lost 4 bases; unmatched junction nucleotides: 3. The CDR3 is CASSLGTSGVADTQYF. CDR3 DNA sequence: TGCGCCAGCAGCTTGGGGACTAGCGGGGTAGCAGATACGCAGTATTTT.

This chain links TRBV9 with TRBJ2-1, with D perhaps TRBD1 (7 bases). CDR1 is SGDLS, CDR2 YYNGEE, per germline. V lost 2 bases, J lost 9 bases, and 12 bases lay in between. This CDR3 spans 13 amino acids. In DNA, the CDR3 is TGTGCCAGCAGCGTTCCCCAGGGGGGTGAGCAGTTCTTC. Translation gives CASSVPQGGEQFF.

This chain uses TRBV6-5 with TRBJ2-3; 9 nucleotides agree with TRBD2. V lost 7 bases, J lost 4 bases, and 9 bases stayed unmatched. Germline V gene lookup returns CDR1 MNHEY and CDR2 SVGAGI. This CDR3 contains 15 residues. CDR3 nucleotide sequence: TGTGCCAGCAAGCCTCTAGCGGGGAGGGCAGATACGCAGTATTTT. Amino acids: CASKPLAGRADTQYF.

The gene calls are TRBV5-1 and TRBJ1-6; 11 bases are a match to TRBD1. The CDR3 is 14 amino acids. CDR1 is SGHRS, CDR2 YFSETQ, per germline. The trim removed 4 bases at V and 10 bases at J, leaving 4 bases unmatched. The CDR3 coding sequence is TGCGCCAGCAGCCCGGGACAGGGGGGATCACCCCTCCACTTT. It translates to CASSPGQGGSPLHF.

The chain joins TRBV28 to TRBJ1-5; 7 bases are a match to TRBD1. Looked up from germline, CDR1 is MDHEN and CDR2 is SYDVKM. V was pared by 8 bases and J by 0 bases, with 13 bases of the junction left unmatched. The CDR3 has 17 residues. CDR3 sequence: CASGRTGARFSNQPQHF. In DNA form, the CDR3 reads TGTGCCAGCGGCCGAACAGGGGCCCGGTTTAGCAATCAGCCCCAGCATTTT.

CDR3 nucleotides: TGTGCCAGCAGGTCAGAGGGATTAGATACGCAGTATTTT. Its protein is CASRSEGLDTQYF. This chain connects TRBV13 to TRBJ2-3; tentatively, D is TRBD2 (5 bases). Trimming removed 6 bases at V and 5 bases at J, with 12 bases between. Germline V lookup: CDR1 PRHDT, CDR2 FYEKMQ (reference sequence). The CDR3 is 13 residues long.

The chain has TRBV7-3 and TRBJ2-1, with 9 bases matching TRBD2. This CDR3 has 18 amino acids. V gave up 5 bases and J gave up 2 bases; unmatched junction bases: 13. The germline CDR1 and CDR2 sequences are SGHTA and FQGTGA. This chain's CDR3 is CASSPRPWAGGPYNEQFF. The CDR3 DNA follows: TGTGCCAGCAGCCCTCGACCCTGGGCGGGGGGGCCCTACAATGAGCAGTTCTTC.

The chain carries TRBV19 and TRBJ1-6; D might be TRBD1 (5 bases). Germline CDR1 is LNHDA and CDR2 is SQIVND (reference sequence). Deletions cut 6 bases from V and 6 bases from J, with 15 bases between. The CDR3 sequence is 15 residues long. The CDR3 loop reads CASSETTDSNSPLHF. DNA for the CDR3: TGTGCCAGTAGCGAGACGACAGATTCTAATTCACCCCTCCACTTT. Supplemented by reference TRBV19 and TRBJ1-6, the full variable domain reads DGGITQSPKYLFRKEGQNVTLSCEQNLNHDAMYWYRQDPGQGLRLIYYSQIVNDFQKGDIAEGYSVSREKKESFPLTVTSAQKNPTAFYLCASSETTDSNSPLHFGNGTRLTVT.

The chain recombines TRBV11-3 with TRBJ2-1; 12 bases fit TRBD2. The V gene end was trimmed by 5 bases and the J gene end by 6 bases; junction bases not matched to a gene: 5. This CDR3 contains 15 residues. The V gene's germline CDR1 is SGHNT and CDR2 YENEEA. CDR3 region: CASSQASGGANEQFF. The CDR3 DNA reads TGTGCCAGCAGCCAGGCTAGCGGGGGGGCCAATGAGCAGTTCTTC.

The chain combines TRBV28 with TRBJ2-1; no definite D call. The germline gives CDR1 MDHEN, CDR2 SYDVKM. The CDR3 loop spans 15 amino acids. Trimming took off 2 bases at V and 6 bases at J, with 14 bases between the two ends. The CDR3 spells CASSLPWVSGNEQFF. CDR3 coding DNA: TGTGCCAGCAGTTTACCTTGGGTGTCGGGCAATGAGCAGTTCTTC.

The CDR3 loop reads CASSQGSSFYGYTF. In nucleotides, the CDR3 is TGTGCCAGCAGCCAAGGGTCTAGCTTCTATGGCTACACCTTC. The chain links TRBV14 to TRBJ1-2, with D unclear. The CDR3 loop spans 14 amino acids. Germline V gives CDR1 SGHDN, CDR2 FVKESK. The V gene lost 1 base and the J gene lost 4 bases, with 10 bases spanning the gap.

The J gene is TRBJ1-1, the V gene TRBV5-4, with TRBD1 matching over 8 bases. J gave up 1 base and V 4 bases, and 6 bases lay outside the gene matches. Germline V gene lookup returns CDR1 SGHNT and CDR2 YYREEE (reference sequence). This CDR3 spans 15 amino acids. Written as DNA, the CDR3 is TGTGCCAGCAGCCATATGACAGGGGAGAACACTGAAGCTTTCTTT. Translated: CASSHMTGENTEAFF.

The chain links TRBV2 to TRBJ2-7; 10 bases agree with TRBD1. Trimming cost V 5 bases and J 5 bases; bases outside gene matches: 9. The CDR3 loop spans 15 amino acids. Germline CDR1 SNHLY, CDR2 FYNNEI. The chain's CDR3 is CASSRQGAAGNEQYF. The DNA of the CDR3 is TGTGCCAGCAGTCGACAGGGGGCAGCGGGAAACGAGCAGTACTTC. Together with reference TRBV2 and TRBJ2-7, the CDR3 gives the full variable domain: EPEVTQTPSHQVTQMGQEVILRCVPISNHLYFYWYRQILGQKVEFLVSFYNNEISEKSEIFDDQFSVERPDGSNFTLKIRSTKLEDSAMYFCASSRQGAAGNEQYFGPGTRLTVT.